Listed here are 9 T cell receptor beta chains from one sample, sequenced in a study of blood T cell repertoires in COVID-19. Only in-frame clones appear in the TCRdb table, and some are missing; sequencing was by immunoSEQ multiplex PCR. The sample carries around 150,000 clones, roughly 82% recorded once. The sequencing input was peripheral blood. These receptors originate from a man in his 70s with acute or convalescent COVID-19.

CDR3 DNA: TGTGCCAGCAGTGAATGGGGAGGAGCTTTCTTT. Translating it yields CASSEWGGAFF. The chain employs TRBV6-1 and TRBJ1-1; D not resolved. The V end lost 2 bases, the J end lost 10 bases, and 8 bases lay between the germline ends. Germline values: CDR1 MNHNS, CDR2 SASEGT. The CDR3 is 11 residues long.

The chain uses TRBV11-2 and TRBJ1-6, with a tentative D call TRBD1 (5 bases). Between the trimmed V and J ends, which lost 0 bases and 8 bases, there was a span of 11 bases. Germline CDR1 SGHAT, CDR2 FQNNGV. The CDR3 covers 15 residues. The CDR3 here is CASSLEAQEYSPLHF. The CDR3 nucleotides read TGTGCCAGCAGCTTAGAAGCACAGGAATATTCACCCCTCCACTTT.

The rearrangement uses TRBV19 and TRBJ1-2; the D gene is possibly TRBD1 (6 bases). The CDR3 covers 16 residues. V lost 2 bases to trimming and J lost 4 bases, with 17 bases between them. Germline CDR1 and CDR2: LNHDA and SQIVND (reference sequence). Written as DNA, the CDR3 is TGTGCCAGTAGTATACGGGCACAGGGAGTGGGCTATGGCTACACCTTC. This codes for CASSIRAQGVGYGYTF.

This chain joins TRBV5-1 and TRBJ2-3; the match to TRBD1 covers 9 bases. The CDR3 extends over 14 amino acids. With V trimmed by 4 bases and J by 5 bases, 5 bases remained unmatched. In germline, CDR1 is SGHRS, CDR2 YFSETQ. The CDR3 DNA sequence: TGCGCCAGCAGCCAGACAGGGGGTGTAGATACGCAGTATTTT. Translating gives CASSQTGGVDTQYF.

The CDR3: CAREGQGDISGNTIYF. The CDR3 bases are TGTGCCAGGGAAGGACAGGGGGATATCTCTGGAAACACCATATATTTT. This chain joins TRBV19 and TRBJ1-3, with 10 bases matching TRBD1. With 9 bases clipped from V and 0 bases from J, the junction kept 8 bases outside the gene matches. There are 16 residues in the CDR3. Germline assignment: CDR1 LNHDA and CDR2 SQIVND (reference sequence).

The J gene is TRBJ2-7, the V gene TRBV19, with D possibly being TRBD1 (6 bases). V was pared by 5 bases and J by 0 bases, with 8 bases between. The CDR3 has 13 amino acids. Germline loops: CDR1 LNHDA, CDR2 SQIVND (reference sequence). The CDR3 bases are TGTGCCAGTAGTGGACAGTCCTCCTACGAGCAGTACTTC. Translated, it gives CASSGQSSYEQYF.

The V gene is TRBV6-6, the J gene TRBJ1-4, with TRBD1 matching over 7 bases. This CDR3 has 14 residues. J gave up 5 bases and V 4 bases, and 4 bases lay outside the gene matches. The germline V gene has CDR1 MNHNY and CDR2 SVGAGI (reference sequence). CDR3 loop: CASSSQGGNEKLFF. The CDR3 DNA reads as TGTGCCAGCAGTTCTCAGGGGGGCAATGAAAAACTGTTTTTT.

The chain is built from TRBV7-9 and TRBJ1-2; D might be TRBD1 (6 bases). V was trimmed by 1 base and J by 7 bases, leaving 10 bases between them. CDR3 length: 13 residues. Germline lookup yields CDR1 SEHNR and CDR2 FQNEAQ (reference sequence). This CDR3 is CASSLVQGGGYTF. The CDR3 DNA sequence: TGTGCCAGCAGCTTAGTACAGGGCGGTGGCTACACCTTC.

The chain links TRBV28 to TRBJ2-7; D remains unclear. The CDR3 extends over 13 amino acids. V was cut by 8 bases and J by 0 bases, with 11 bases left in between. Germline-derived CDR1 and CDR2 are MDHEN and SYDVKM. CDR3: CASLSPGSYEQYF. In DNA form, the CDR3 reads TGTGCCAGCCTATCCCCGGGCTCCTACGAGCAGTACTTC. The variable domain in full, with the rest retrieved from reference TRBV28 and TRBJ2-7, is DVKVTQSSRYLVKRTGEKVFLECVQDMDHENMFWYRQDPGLGLRLIYFSYDVKMKEKGDIPEGYSVSREKKERFSLILESASTNQTSMYLCASLSPGSYEQYFGPGTRLTVT.